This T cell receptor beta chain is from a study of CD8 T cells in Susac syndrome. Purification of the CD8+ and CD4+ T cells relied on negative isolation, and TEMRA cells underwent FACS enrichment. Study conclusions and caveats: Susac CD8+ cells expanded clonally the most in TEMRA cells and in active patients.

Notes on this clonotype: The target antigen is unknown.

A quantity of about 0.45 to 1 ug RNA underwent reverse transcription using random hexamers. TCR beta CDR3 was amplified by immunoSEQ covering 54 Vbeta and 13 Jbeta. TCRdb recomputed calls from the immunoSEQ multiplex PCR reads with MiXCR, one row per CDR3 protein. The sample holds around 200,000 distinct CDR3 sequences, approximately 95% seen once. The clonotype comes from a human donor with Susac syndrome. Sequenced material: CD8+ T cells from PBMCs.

The CDR3 loop reads CASSPGQGLGEQFF. The DNA for the CDR3 is TGTGCCAGTAGCCCGGGACAGGGGTTAGGCGAGCAGTTCTTC. J is TRBJ2-1 and V is TRBV19, with 10 bases fitting TRBD1. The V gene end was trimmed by 6 bases and the J gene end by 10 bases; junction bases not matched to a gene: 9. Germline-derived CDR1 and CDR2 are LNHDA and SQIVND (reference sequence). The CDR3 is 14 residues long. The variable domain in full, with the rest retrieved from reference TRBV19 and TRBJ2-1, is DGGITQSPKYLFRKEGQNVTLSCEQNLNHDAMYWYRQDPGQGLRLIYYSQIVNDFQKGDIAEGYSVSREKKESFPLTVTSAQKNPTAFYLCASSPGQGLGEQFFGPGTRLTVL.